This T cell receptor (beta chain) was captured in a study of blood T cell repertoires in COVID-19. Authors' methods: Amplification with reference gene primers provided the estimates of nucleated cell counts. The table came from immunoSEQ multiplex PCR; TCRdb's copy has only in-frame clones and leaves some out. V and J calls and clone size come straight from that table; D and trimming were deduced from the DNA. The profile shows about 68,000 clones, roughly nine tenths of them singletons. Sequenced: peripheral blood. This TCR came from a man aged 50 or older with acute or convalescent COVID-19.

The CDR3 sequence: CASSLGPGRGNTIYF. The CDR3 coding sequence is TGTGCCAGCAGCTTAGGCCCAGGGAGGGGAAACACCATATATTTT. This chain joins TRBV7-2 and TRBJ1-3; D perhaps matches TRBD1 (5 bases). The V end was cut by 1 base, the J end by 4 bases, with 11 bases between. Per the germline V gene, CDR1 is SGHTA and CDR2 is FQGNSA. This CDR3 has 15 residues.